The 19 T cell receptor beta chains reported below all come from one sample, sequenced in a study of T cells in Graves' hyperthyroidism and ophthalmopathy. TCR beta CDR3 region amplification was performed from RNA transcripts. HTBI primers were the set used in a first-round RT-PCR of the TCR CDR3. TCRdb independently ran MiXCR on the multiplex PCR reads; one entry per CDR3 protein. The table has approximately 640,000 distinct CDR3 sequences, about 45% seen once; the top ten hold less than 9%. The sequenced sample consisted of peripheral blood or thyroid tissue (not recorded which). The source is an adult man with Graves' disease, either hyperthyroidism or ophthalmopathy (not recorded which).

The rearrangement uses TRBV5-1 and TRBJ1-4; 9 nucleotides agree with TRBD1. Germline V gives CDR1 SGHRS, CDR2 YFSETQ. The CDR3 loop spans 15 amino acids. V lost 4 bases to trimming and J lost 5 bases; unmatched junction nucleotides: 6. CDR3 in amino acids: CASSRDRVGNEKLFF. The CDR3 nucleotides are TGCGCCAGCAGCCGGGACAGGGTTGGAAATGAAAAACTGTTTTTT.

V is TRBV5-1 and J is TRBJ1-4; tentative D call: TRBD1 (6 bases). Germline V gene sequence: CDR1 SGHRS, CDR2 YFSETQ. CDR3 length: 15 amino acids. Trimming pared 4 bases from V and 3 bases from J, leaving 13 bases between. The CDR3 reads CASSLSTGPNEKLFF. CDR3 in DNA: TGCGCCAGCAGCCTTTCGACAGGTCCTAATGAAAAACTGTTTTTT. Drawing the rest from reference TRBV5-1 and TRBJ1-4, the complete variable domain is KAGVTQTPRYLIKTRGQQVTLSCSPISGHRSVSWYQQTPGQGLQFLFEYFSETQRNKGNFPGRFSGRQFSNSRSEMNVSTLELGDSALYLCASSLSTGPNEKLFFGSGTQLSVL.

This clonotype has a handful of counts. The chain is built from TRBV7-8 and TRBJ1-5, with TRBD1 as a possible D gene (6 bases). Trimming pared 5 bases from V and 4 bases from J, leaving 24 bases between. CDR3 length: 18 amino acids. Germline-derived CDR1 and CDR2 are SGHVS and FQNEAQ. The CDR3, as DNA: TGTGCCAGCAGCACCGCGCGTCCCTCAACAGGGACGAATCAGCCCCAGCATTTT. Translating gives CASSTARPSTGTNQPQHF.

In nucleotides, the CDR3 is TGTGCCAGCAGTTCAGGTGATCAGCCCCTCCACTTT. Translated: CASSSGDQPLHF. J is TRBJ1-6 and V is TRBV7-9; D remains unclear. V gave up 6 bases and J gave up 13 bases, with 13 bases separating them. Germline assignment: CDR1 SEHNR and CDR2 FQNEAQ (reference sequence). The CDR3 extends over 12 amino acids.

The gene calls are TRBV15 and TRBJ1-1, with a tentative D call TRBD1 (5 bases). Trimming took 3 bases from V and 1 from J, leaving 15 bases between them. The CDR3 is made up of 16 amino acids. Germline loops: CDR1 LNHNV, CDR2 YYDKDF (reference sequence). The CDR3 sequence is CATSSRAGLTNTEAFF. The CDR3 DNA follows: TGTGCCACCAGCAGCAGGGCGGGATTAACGAACACTGAAGCTTTCTTT.

This chain uses TRBV7-8 with TRBJ1-2; D is unresolved. Deletions cut 8 bases from V and 5 bases from J, with 15 bases between. The CDR3 is 13 amino acids. Per germline, CDR1 SGHVS and CDR2 FQNEAQ. DNA of the CDR3: TGTGCCAGCTCACCAAATACGGCGTATGGCTACACCTTC. Translation gives CASSPNTAYGYTF.

This clonotype was found many times. This rearrangement joins TRBV10-3 to TRBJ1-5; D uncertain. Trimming cost V 3 bases and J 6 bases, with 9 bases left between them. The germline V gene has CDR1 ENHRY and CDR2 SYGVKD. This CDR3 is built from 13 residues. The CDR3 region is CAISEILGQPQHF. In DNA, the CDR3 is TGTGCCATCAGTGAAATTCTGGGTCAGCCCCAGCATTTT.

Details on this clonotype: This clone may be a read error of a much larger clone one base away. The chain has TRBV19 and TRBJ1-2, with D perhaps matching TRBD1 (6 bases). Germline CDR1 reads LNHDA; CDR2 reads SQIVND (reference sequence). Trimming shortened V by 11 bases and J by 8 bases, and 18 bases separated the two germline ends. This CDR3 has 12 residues. CDR3 protein: CAGQGQSGGYTF. The CDR3 DNA is TGTGCCGGCCAAGGACAGAGTGGGGGCTACACCTTC. The full variable domain, in which reference TRBV19 and TRBJ1-2 provide the parts outside the CDR3, is DGGITQSPKYLFRKEGQNVTLSCEQNLNHDAMYWYRQDPGQGLRLIYYSQIVNDFQKGDIAEGYSVSREKKESFPLTVTSAQKNPTAFYLCAGQGQSGGYTFGSGTRLTVV.

This chain joins TRBV20-1 and TRBJ2-2; tentatively, D is TRBD2 (6 bases). V lost 7 bases and J 4 bases, leaving 13 bases between the germline ends. The CDR3 spans 13 residues. In germline, CDR1 is DFQATT, CDR2 SNEGSKA (reference sequence). The CDR3 sequence: CSGREAGTGELFF. The CDR3 nucleotides read TGCAGTGGAAGGGAGGCGGGCACCGGGGAGCTGTTTTTT.

J is TRBJ2-5 and V is TRBV15; the D gene is possibly TRBD2 (6 bases). V was shortened by 3 bases and J by 4 bases, with 18 bases between the two germline ends. Germline lookup yields CDR1 LNHNV and CDR2 YYDKDF (reference sequence). This CDR3 is built from 16 residues. CDR3 sequence: CATSSRRGWSAETQYF. The CDR3 DNA follows: TGTGCCACCAGCAGCCGGCGGGGTTGGTCTGCAGAGACCCAGTACTTC.

V gene TRBV20-1 combines with J gene TRBJ1-5; 9 bases map to TRBD1. The CDR3 is 14 amino acids. Germline-derived CDR1 and CDR2 are DFQATT and SNEGSKA (reference sequence). With 5 bases clipped from V and 10 bases from J, the junction kept 12 bases outside the gene matches. Here the CDR3 reads CSAVQGAQGQPQHF. In DNA, the CDR3 is TGCAGTGCTGTACAGGGGGCGCAGGGTCAACCCCAGCATTTT.

The V gene is TRBV15, the J gene TRBJ1-5; D perhaps matches TRBD1 (5 bases). CDR3 length equals 15 residues. CDR1 and CDR2 from the germline V gene are LNHNV and YYDKDF (reference sequence). V lost 3 bases and J 4 bases, leaving 13 bases between the germline ends. CDR3 bases: TGTGCCACCAGCAGGGGGGGGACTCTGAATCAGCCCCAGCATTTT. Its protein is CATSRGGTLNQPQHF.

This clonotype appeared many times. The rearrangement links TRBV25-1 to TRBJ1-1; 8 positions match TRBD1. The CDR3 is made up of 15 amino acids. The V and J ends lost 8 bases and 1 base, in that order; junction bases with no gene match: 9. CDR1 and CDR2 from the germline V gene are MGHDK and SYGVNS. The CDR3 is CASHATGGGNTEAFF. CDR3 DNA sequence: TGTGCCAGCCACGCAACAGGGGGGGGGAACACTGAAGCTTTCTTT.

This clonotype was detected only a few times. The chain employs TRBV6-5 and TRBJ1-5; 12 bases map to TRBD1. Germline lookup yields CDR1 MNHEY and CDR2 SVGAGI. V shed 5 bases and J 2 bases; nucleotides not matched to a gene: 7. CDR3 size: 17 residues. The CDR3 is CASSPGTGGQGNQPQHF. The CDR3 DNA follows: TGTGCCAGCAGTCCTGGGACAGGGGGCCAAGGCAATCAGCCCCAGCATTTT.

For this clonotype: An end of the junction does not agree with germline; a read error may underlie this. This chain joins TRBV10-1 and TRBJ2-5; D remains unclear. CDR3 size: 13 residues. CDR1 is WNHNN and CDR2 is SYGVQD in the germline V gene (reference sequence). CDR3 coding DNA: TGTGCCAGCAGTGACCGCTCTCAAGAGACCCAGTACTTC. Residues: CASSDRSQETQYF.

The rearrangement joins TRBV11-1 to TRBJ2-7, with 7 bases aligning to TRBD1. Trimming removed 5 bases from V and 2 bases from J; junction bases left unmatched: 15. This CDR3 region has 17 residues. Germline CDR1 SGHAT, CDR2 FQDESV (reference sequence). CDR3 nucleotide sequence: TGTGCCAGCAGCGTTGAGTCGCCGGGACAGACTCCCTACGAGCAGTACTTC. Its translation: CASSVESPGQTPYEQYF.

The chain carries TRBV5-1 and TRBJ1-4; tentatively, D is TRBD1 (5 bases). The CDR3 loop spans 13 amino acids. The germline V gene has CDR1 SGHRS and CDR2 YFSETQ. The ends were cut back, 5 bases at V and 5 bases at J, with 10 bases in the middle. The CDR3 DNA reads as TGCGCCAGCAGTTGGGGACGCAATGAAAAACTGTTTTTT. Protein product: CASSWGRNEKLFF.

This rearrangement joins TRBV7-9 to TRBJ1-2; the match to TRBD1 covers 7 bases. Trimming took 5 bases from V and 10 from J; bases not matched to a gene: 7. This CDR3 spans 12 amino acids. Germline CDR1 SEHNR, CDR2 FQNEAQ (reference sequence). The CDR3: CASSPLEGAYTF. The CDR3 DNA reads TGTGCCAGCAGCCCCCTGGAGGGGGCCTACACCTTC.

This clonotype has ten or more counts. The gene calls are TRBV2 and TRBJ1-5; no reliable D call. Deletions cut 6 bases from V and 2 bases from J, with 11 bases between. Germline CDR1 is SNHLY and CDR2 is FYNNEI. The CDR3 extends over 14 amino acids. The CDR3 nucleotides are TGTGCCAGCAGGTCCCCAAGGGGCAATCAGCCCCAGCATTTT. Translating gives CASRSPRGNQPQHF.